The 8 T cell receptor beta chains below were found in one sample sequenced in a study of cytomegalovirus exposure and HLA in healthy donors. Primers included in the PCR were 60 Vbeta and 13 Jbeta primers. TCRdb keeps only in-frame clones here, not all; method: immunoSEQ multiplex PCR. Of 85,000 to 90,000 clones listed, 85% were seen once; the top ten hold 6% to 7.5%. The sequenced sample consisted of PBMCs. The receptors come from a man aged 40-55 years in good health and CMV-seropositive.

The chain joins TRBV25-1 to TRBJ1-1; 12 bases are a match to TRBD1. Germline V gene lookup returns CDR1 MGHDK and CDR2 SYGVNS. V was pared by 0 bases and J by 3 bases, with 2 bases of the junction left unmatched. This CDR3 comprises 16 residues. The CDR3 coding sequence is TGTGCCAGCAGTGAATACGGGACAGGGGGCTACACTGAAGCTTTCTTT. Translation: CASSEYGTGGYTEAFF.

The chain recombines TRBV15 with TRBJ2-7; D unresolved. The CDR3 is 13 amino acids. Trimming took off 5 bases at V and 4 bases at J, with 12 bases between the two ends. Germline V CDR1 and CDR2: LNHNV, YYDKDF (reference sequence). As DNA, the CDR3 is TGTGCCACCAGCGCCCCCACGAGTTACGAGCAGTACTTC. This codes for CATSAPTSYEQYF.

The chain employs TRBV5-4 and TRBJ1-3; D call uncertain. The V gene's germline CDR1 is SGHNT and CDR2 YYREEE (reference sequence). This CDR3 comprises 13 residues. The V end lost 4 bases, the J end lost 6 bases, and 11 bases lay between the germline ends. CDR3 residues: CASSTTQENTIYF. DNA for the CDR3: TGTGCCAGCAGCACCACCCAGGAAAACACCATATATTTT.

The rearrangement uses TRBV19 and TRBJ1-2; a possible D gene is TRBD1 (6 bases). This CDR3 comprises 14 residues. V was pared by 5 bases and J by 5 bases, with 15 bases between. Germline CDR1 is LNHDA and CDR2 is SQIVND (reference sequence). The CDR3 here is CASSFPPTGYGYTF. CDR3 nucleotides: TGTGCCAGTAGTTTCCCACCGACAGGTTATGGCTACACCTTC.

The chain carries TRBV9 and TRBJ2-1, with D perhaps TRBD1 (6 bases). V dropped 1 base and J dropped 5 bases, with 10 bases sitting between them. This CDR3 region has 14 residues. CDR1 and CDR2 (germline): SGDLS, YYNGEE. The CDR3 region is CASSVWGRDNEQFF. The CDR3 DNA sequence: TGTGCCAGCAGCGTATGGGGGCGGGACAATGAGCAGTTCTTC.

This clone was observed a few times. V is TRBV25-1 and J is TRBJ1-4; TRBD1 might be the D (6 bases). With 2 bases removed from V and 2 bases from J, the gap between germline ends came to 9 bases. Germline values: CDR1 MGHDK, CDR2 SYGVNS. The CDR3 contains 15 residues. DNA for the CDR3: TGTGCCAGCAGTGAAGGGGGGGCTACTAATGAAAAACTGTTTTTT. It is translated as CASSEGGATNEKLFF.

This clone was seen just once. This chain links TRBV7-2 with TRBJ1-3; 7 positions agree with TRBD1. The CDR3 is 17 residues long. Germline V lookup: CDR1 SGHTA, CDR2 FQGNSA. With 5 bases clipped from V and 0 bases from J, the junction kept 10 bases outside the gene matches. The CDR3 DNA sequence: TGTGCCAGCAGCCCCAGACAGGGAACGAGCTCTGGAAACACCATATATTTT. This codes for CASSPRQGTSSGNTIYF.

The rearrangement uses TRBV7-8 and TRBJ1-5; D uncertain. Trimming removed 0 bases from V and 0 bases from J, with 9 bases in between. Looked up from germline, CDR1 is SGHVS and CDR2 is FQNEAQ. The CDR3 runs 16 residues. Written as DNA, the CDR3 is TGTGCCAGCAGCTTAGCGAGCACCTCTAGCAATCAGCCCCAGCATTTT. Its translation is CASSLASTSSNQPQHF.